The 32 T cell receptor beta chains below come from one sample, sequenced in a study of cytomegalovirus exposure and HLA in healthy donors. In the PCR, 60 Vbeta and 13 Jbeta primers were used. TCRdb's table, derived via immunoSEQ multiplex PCR, lists solely in-frame clones and lacks some. The sample carries fewer than 200,000 clones, about four fifths recorded once. Sequenced input: PBMCs. The receptors here all came from a man between 50 and 59 years old in good health and CMV-seropositive.

The V call is TRBV18, the J call TRBJ1-1; 10 positions agree with TRBD1. Unmatched junction bases numbered 5, after V lost 3 bases and J lost 1 base. CDR1 and CDR2 from the germline V gene are KGHSH and LQKENI. This CDR3 comprises 16 residues. The CDR3 DNA reads as TGTGCCAGCTCACCCCGGGACAGGGGAGCGAACACTGAAGCTTTCTTT. Translation: CASSPRDRGANTEAFF.

Regarding this clone: A read error may account for a junction end that differs from germline. The chain has TRBV7-7 and TRBJ2-5; 10 bases agree with TRBD1. The CDR3 sequence is 16 residues long. The V gene's germline CDR1 is SSHAT and CDR2 FNYEAQ (reference sequence). The CDR3 reads CASSLTTGGDKETQYF. In DNA, the CDR3 is TGTGCTAGCAGCTTAACGACAGGGGGCGATAAGGAGACCCAGTACTTC. Based on the CDR3 plus reference TRBV7-7 and TRBJ2-5, the full variable domain is GAGVSQSPRYKVTKRGQDVTLRCDPISSHATLYWYQQALGQGPEFLTYFNYEAQPDKSGLPSDRFSAERPEGSISTLTIQRTEQRDSAMYRCASSLTTGGDKETQYFGPGTRLLVL.

This sequence joins TRBV10-3 and TRBJ2-3, with D unresolved. The CDR3 covers 14 residues. Per germline, CDR1 ENHRY and CDR2 SYGVKD. V dropped 2 bases and J dropped 0 bases, with 6 bases sitting between them. CDR3 residues: CAISEKRSTDTQYF. In DNA form, the CDR3 reads TGTGCCATCAGTGAGAAGAGGAGCACAGATACGCAGTATTTT.

The V and J genes are TRBV4-3 and TRBJ2-7, with D possibly TRBD2 on 7 matching bases. The germline gives CDR1 LGHNA, CDR2 YSLEER. The CDR3 extends over 17 amino acids. V lost 0 bases and J lost 5, with 20 bases in between. CDR3 residues: CASSQEGHGGANHEQYF. The CDR3 DNA follows: TGCGCCAGCAGCCAAGAGGGACATGGGGGGGCAAACCACGAGCAGTACTTC.

The chain uses TRBV6-5 and TRBJ2-1, with a possible D match to TRBD1 (7 bases). V lost 5 bases and J lost 3, with 14 bases in between. The CDR3 extends over 15 amino acids. Germline lookup yields CDR1 MNHEY and CDR2 SVGAGI. The CDR3 DNA reads as TGTGCCAGCAGTATCAGGGGGGTAAGCTACAATGAGCAGTTCTTC. Protein sequence: CASSIRGVSYNEQFF.

Comment on this clone: Relative to the germline gene, one junction end is altered; a read error may explain this. The CDR3 sequence is CASSREGLLSGANGLTF. For the CDR3, the DNA is TGCGCCAGCAGCCGGGAGGGGCTCCTATCTGGGGCCAACGGCCTGACTTTC. The chain combines TRBV4-1 with TRBJ2-6; 7 bases are shared with TRBD2. The CDR3 runs 17 residues. Germline-derived CDR1 and CDR2 are MGHRA and YSYEKL.

This chain links TRBV10-3 with TRBJ1-5, with 7 bases identical to TRBD1. Trimming removed 9 bases from V and 3 bases from J; junction bases left unmatched: 5. Looked up from germline, CDR1 is ENHRY and CDR2 is SYGVKD. The CDR3 extends over 13 amino acids. The CDR3 bases are TGTGCCATAACGGACAGGCCCAATCAGCCCCAGCATTTT. Encoded protein: CAITDRPNQPQHF.

This clone has a single count. This rearrangement joins TRBV7-6 to TRBJ1-5; the D gene is possibly TRBD1 (6 bases). The CDR3 contains 15 residues. Germline CDR1 is SGHVS and CDR2 is FNYEAQ. V was shortened by 4 bases and J by 5 bases, with 15 bases between the two germline ends. The CDR3 DNA reads as TGTGCCAGCAGCTCGGACCCGGGGGGCTATCAGCCCCAGCATTTT. Residues: CASSSDPGGYQPQHF.

The CDR3 DNA follows: TGTGCCAGTGCGAGGGGGAGTCTTCACACTGAAGCTTTCTTT. Its protein product is CASARGSLHTEAFF. V is TRBV2 and J is TRBJ1-1, with D tentatively TRBD1 (6 bases). Trimming removed 9 bases at V and 3 bases at J, with 17 bases between. The CDR3 length is 14 residues. Germline assignment: CDR1 SNHLY and CDR2 FYNNEI.

V and J are TRBV25-1 and TRBJ2-7; 10 bases match TRBD2. The CDR3 has 16 residues. The J segment lost 4 bases and the V segment lost 3 bases, leaving 9 bases of the junction unmatched. Germline CDR1 and CDR2: MGHDK and SYGVNS. This CDR3 is CASSDNLAGVPYEQYF. DNA of the CDR3: TGTGCCAGCAGTGATAACCTAGCGGGAGTACCATACGAGCAGTACTTC.

This clone was seen more than once but under ten times. The chain carries TRBV28 and TRBJ1-1; a possible D gene is TRBD1 (5 bases). CDR1 is MDHEN, CDR2 SYDVKM, per germline. Trimming left V 5 bases short and J 0 bases short, with 16 bases between. This CDR3 contains 16 residues. The CDR3 region is CASSLQALSMNTEAFF. CDR3 DNA sequence: TGTGCCAGCAGTCTACAGGCCCTATCGATGAACACTGAAGCTTTCTTT.

The rearrangement joins TRBV28 to TRBJ1-2, with TRBD1 matching 8 bases. CDR1 and CDR2 (germline): MDHEN, SYDVKM. V was clipped by 3 bases and J by 7 bases; unmatched bases: 7. CDR3 size: 14 residues. CDR3 loop: CASSFSGQGGGYTF. CDR3 sequence (DNA): TGTGCCAGCAGTTTCTCCGGACAGGGTGGTGGCTACACCTTC.

This chain joins TRBV10-3 and TRBJ2-1; 9 nucleotides line up with TRBD2. V lost 10 bases and J lost 4; bases outside the gene matches: 8. The germline CDR1 and CDR2 sequences are ENHRY and SYGVKD. The CDR3 contains 14 residues. In nucleotides, the CDR3 is TGTGCCACTTGTTCTAGCGGGGTTTACAATGAGCAGTTCTTC. The encoded protein is CATCSSGVYNEQFF.

Only one count was recorded for this clone. V and J are TRBV28 and TRBJ2-3; TRBD2 matches at 9 bases. The CDR3 consists of 18 residues. With V trimmed by 7 bases and J by 0 bases, 14 bases remained unmatched. Germline V gives CDR1 MDHEN, CDR2 SYDVKM. CDR3 amino acids: CASTNLAGHLSSTDTQYF. CDR3 nucleotide sequence: TGTGCCAGCACCAACCTAGCGGGACACTTGTCGAGCACAGATACGCAGTATTTT.

The CDR3 region is CASSQDGGGSTDTQYF. For the CDR3, the DNA is TGCGCCAGCAGCCAAGATGGCGGGGGGAGCACAGATACGCAGTATTTT. The chain employs TRBV4-3 and TRBJ2-3; 8 bases agree with TRBD2. The length of the CDR3 is 16 residues. The V segment lost 0 bases and the J segment 0 bases; nucleotides outside the gene matches: 2. CDR1 LGHNA and CDR2 YSLEER come from the germline V gene.

A single count supports this clone. J is TRBJ2-7 and V is TRBV27; 12 nucleotides agree with TRBD2. CDR3 length equals 17 residues. CDR1 is MNHEY, CDR2 SMNVEV, per germline (reference sequence). The V and J ends lost 5 bases and 3 bases, in that order; junction bases with no gene match: 11. This CDR3 reads CASSPARLAGEFYEQYF. The CDR3 nucleotides read TGTGCCAGCAGTCCTGCCCGACTAGCGGGGGAGTTCTACGAGCAGTACTTC.

The chain combines TRBV11-1 with TRBJ1-2, with D possibly TRBD1 on 5 matching bases. CDR1 is SGHAT and CDR2 is FQDESV in the germline V gene (reference sequence). The V and J ends lost 1 base and 4 bases respectively, with 10 bases between them. The CDR3 loop spans 14 amino acids. The CDR3 loop reads CASSLGRQTYGYTF. CDR3 DNA: TGTGCCAGCAGCTTAGGACGACAGACCTATGGCTACACCTTC.

CDR3 region: CASSRRQGSYEQYF. Here the CDR3 DNA reads TGCGCCAGCAGCCGCCGACAGGGCTCCTACGAGCAGTACTTC. The rearrangement links TRBV4-3 to TRBJ2-5, with 7 nucleotides matching TRBD1. The J call is uncertain, as TRBJ2-7 better fits the DNA end. The CDR3 spans 14 residues. Germline CDR1 and CDR2: LGHNA and YSLEER.

The J gene is TRBJ2-1, the V gene TRBV11-3, with 16 positions matching TRBD2. Germline-derived CDR1 and CDR2 are SGHNT and YENEEA. This CDR3 region has 19 residues. Trimming at V came to 4 bases and at J to 1 base, leaving 7 bases not matched to a gene. CDR3 residues: CASSSTGTSGGASYNEQFF. The CDR3 DNA follows: TGTGCCAGCAGCTCAACCGGGACTAGCGGGGGGGCGTCCTACAATGAGCAGTTCTTC.

The CDR3 sequence is CASSQPREAFF. The CDR3 DNA reads TGTGCCAGCAGTCAGCCGCGGGAAGCTTTCTTT. The chain has TRBV28 and TRBJ1-1; no definite D call. Germline CDR1 reads MDHEN; CDR2 reads SYDVKM. The length of the CDR3 is 11 residues. V shed 5 bases and J shed 8 bases, with 9 bases lying between them.

This chain links TRBV28 with TRBJ2-5, with 7 positions matching TRBD1. Trimming at V came to 7 bases and at J to 7 bases, leaving 9 bases not matched to a gene. CDR1 is MDHEN and CDR2 is SYDVKM in the germline V gene. The CDR3 sequence is 13 residues long. This chain's CDR3 is CASNQDRWGTQYF. The CDR3 DNA is TGTGCCAGCAATCAGGACAGGTGGGGGACCCAGTACTTC.

The J gene is TRBJ2-5, the V gene TRBV7-2; D not resolved. Looked up from germline, CDR1 is SGHTA and CDR2 is FQGNSA. The ends were cut back, 1 base at V and 5 bases at J, with 5 bases in the middle. The CDR3 spans 12 residues. CDR3 residues: CASSLGAETQYF. The CDR3, as DNA: TGTGCCAGCAGCTTAGGGGCCGAGACCCAGTACTTC.

The chain has TRBV4-2 and TRBJ2-1, with 10 bases fitting TRBD2. The CDR3 covers 16 residues. The ends lost 3 bases at V and 2 bases at J; junction bases unmatched: 4. The germline V gene has CDR1 LGHNA and CDR2 YNFKEQ. The CDR3 here is CASSQRTSGAYNEQFF. CDR3 bases: TGTGCCAGCAGCCAGAGGACTAGCGGAGCCTACAATGAGCAGTTCTTC.

The V call is TRBV7-9, the J call TRBJ1-1; D might be TRBD1 (5 bases). The CDR3 is made up of 12 amino acids. CDR1 SEHNR and CDR2 FQNEAQ come from the germline V gene (reference sequence). V gave up 8 bases and J gave up 6 bases, with 13 bases separating them. In DNA, the CDR3 is TGTGCCAGCTCAGGAGGAGGGGCTGAAGCTTTCTTT. This gives the protein CASSGGGAEAFF.

The gene calls are TRBV4-3 and TRBJ2-5, with no clear D. Deletions cut 0 bases from V and 2 bases from J, with 4 bases between. Germline-derived CDR1 and CDR2 are LGHNA and YSLEER. This CDR3 has 13 amino acids. CDR3 amino acids: CASSQDLQETQYF. DNA for the CDR3: TGCGCCAGCAGCCAAGATCTTCAAGAGACCCAGTACTTC.

As DNA, the CDR3 is TGTGCCTGGAGTCGGTCCATAGCTGGGGCCAACGTCCTGACTTTC. Its protein is CAWSRSIAGANVLTF. The chain is built from TRBV30 and TRBJ2-6; D gene unclear. Trimming pared 2 bases from V and 2 bases from J, leaving 10 bases between. The germline gives CDR1 GTSNPN, CDR2 SVGIG (reference sequence). The CDR3 is 15 amino acids.

Regarding this clone: The junction departs from germline at one end; a sequencing error may be responsible. The V call is TRBV7-7, the J call TRBJ2-7; possible D gene TRBD1, 6 bases. The CDR3 runs to 14 residues. From germline, CDR1 is SSHAT and CDR2 FNYEAQ (reference sequence). This CDR3 is CASSLGTQGYEQYF. DNA for the CDR3: TGTGCTAGCAGCTTAGGAACACAGGGCTACGAGCAGTACTTC.

The rearrangement joins TRBV6-1 to TRBJ2-7; TRBD1 agrees at 8 bases. CDR1 and CDR2 (germline): MNHNS, SASEGT. This CDR3 is 16 amino acids long. The junction had 4 bases not matched to a gene; V was cut back by 0 bases and J by 0 bases. CDR3 protein: CASSEAGTGPSYEQYF. For the CDR3, the DNA is TGTGCCAGCAGTGAAGCAGGGACAGGTCCCTCCTACGAGCAGTACTTC.

This clone was found once. This rearrangement joins TRBV6-5 to TRBJ2-5; D is uncertain. The end of the DNA is better explained by TRBJ2-7, so the J call may be wrong. Germline CDR1 is MNHEY and CDR2 is SVGAGI. The CDR3 consists of 14 residues. CDR3 amino acids: CASSYSSRGYEQYF. As DNA, the CDR3 is TGTGCCAGCAGTTACTCGAGTAGAGGCTACGAGCAGTACTTC.

This chain joins TRBV5-1 and TRBJ2-5; the D gene is possibly TRBD1 (6 bases). This CDR3 contains 14 residues. Trimming took off 1 base at V and 4 bases at J, with 11 bases between the two ends. Germline assignment: CDR1 SGHRS and CDR2 YFSETQ. CDR3 nucleotide sequence: TGCGCCAGCAGCTTGCCGGGACAACTAGAGACCCAGTACTTC. Residues: CASSLPGQLETQYF.

The V and J genes are TRBV28 and TRBJ2-3; D may be TRBD2 (6 bases). Trimming removed 6 bases at V and 2 bases at J, with 12 bases between. The CDR3 contains 14 residues. CDR1 is MDHEN, CDR2 SYDVKM, per germline. CDR3 sequence reads: CASRVAAATDTQYF. The CDR3 bases are TGTGCCAGCAGGGTAGCGGCGGCCACAGATACGCAGTATTTT.

V gene TRBV7-3 combines with J gene TRBJ2-3; 8 bases line up with TRBD1. The CDR3 loop spans 16 amino acids. Germline V CDR1 and CDR2: SGHTA, FQGTGA. V lost 2 bases and J lost 4; bases outside the gene matches: 8. CDR3 amino acids: CASSLGRDRGSDTQYF. CDR3 nucleotide sequence: TGTGCCAGCAGCTTAGGTCGAGACAGGGGCTCAGATACGCAGTATTTT.